This TCR beta chain is drawn from a study of blood T cell repertoires in COVID-19. Germline V gives CDR1 SGHRS, CDR2 YFSETQ. The CDR3 sequence is 13 residues long. Trimming cost V 4 bases and J 7 bases, with 11 bases left between them. Produced via immunoSEQ multiplex PCR; TCRdb's table is partial and in-frame only. The sample carries roughly 79,000 clones, over 80% recorded once. The J gene is TRBJ1-4, the V gene TRBV5-1; D perhaps matches TRBD1 (6 bases). The sequenced sample was peripheral blood. The sequence derives from a man between 60 and 75 years old with active or convalescent COVID-19. The CDR3 DNA is TGCGCCAGCAGCCTCGGACAGAGTGAAAAACTGTTTTTT. Its protein product is CASSLGQSEKLFF.